A single sample gave rise to the 25 T cell receptor beta chains below, sequenced in a study of persistence of HIV-infected CD4 T cells (dated by TCRdb to the early 2020s). What the treatment or condition label conveys for this sample: suppressive antiretroviral therapy. A pool of overlapping HIV-1 Gag 15-mer peptides, at roughly 1 ug per peptide per mL, was used to stimulate the cells. Responding CD4+ T cells were sorted on the basis of upregulation of both CD40 ligand and CD69. The immunoSEQ hsTCRB assay version 4, run in survey mode, was used to sequence TCRbeta repertoires from genomic DNA. The clones in this table, taken by TCRdb from immuneACCESS, are in-frame only. Not every clone is retained; where verified, under half of the shortfall comes from an unresolved V gene, and the cause of the rest is unknown. Counted in this sample were under 25,000 clones; 55% to 65% of them appeared once. The ten largest make up approximately 2% of the sample.

No antigen is known for these receptors. Sample: CD4+ T cells sorted from PBMCs after roughly 19-hour stimulation, taken from a patient who received antiretroviral therapy. Explained via the paper, the cell subset or site label denotes: CD40L+CD69+ CD4 T cells responding to HIV-1 Gag peptides. All receptors come from an adult woman with HIV who was CMV-seropositive.

In its sample, this clone was seen once. V gene TRBV11-3 combines with J gene TRBJ2-6; no clear D gene. The CDR3 has 18 amino acids. CDR1 is SGHNT and CDR2 is YENEEA in the germline V gene. The germline V and J ends were trimmed by 6 bases and 0 bases, with 18 bases remaining between them. This CDR3 is CASSPGLVYSSGANVLTF. CDR3 nucleotide sequence: TGTGCCAGCAGTCCCGGGCTTGTTTACTCCTCTGGGGCCAACGTCCTGACTTTC.

About this clone: Other DNA sequences in this sample translate to the same CDR3. The chain employs TRBV9 and TRBJ1-2, with unresolved D. There are 12 residues in the CDR3. V dropped 0 bases and J dropped 8 bases, with 8 bases sitting between them. Germline V lookup: CDR1 SGDLS, CDR2 YYNGEE. The CDR3 protein is CASSVVGGGYTF. Here the CDR3 DNA reads TGTGCCAGCAGCGTAGTAGGAGGGGGCTACACCTTC.

The rearrangement uses TRBV30 and TRBJ1-1; D call uncertain. Germline lookup yields CDR1 GTSNPN and CDR2 SVGIG (reference sequence). The germline V and J ends were trimmed by 3 bases and 1 base, with 6 bases remaining between them. This CDR3 is 12 amino acids long. CDR3 region: CAWSTTNTEAFF. The CDR3 bases are TGTGCCTGGAGCACAACGAACACTGAAGCTTTCTTT.

This rearrangement joins TRBV7-9 to TRBJ1-2; the match to TRBD1 covers 7 bases. Germline lookup yields CDR1 SEHNR and CDR2 FQNEAQ (reference sequence). V shed 4 bases and J 7 bases; nucleotides not matched to a gene: 15. The length of the CDR3 is 16 residues. In nucleotides, the CDR3 is TGTGCCAGCAGCTCCTCCGCCCGACAGGGTCTAAGTGGCTACACCTTC. Its protein product is CASSSSARQGLSGYTF.

The chain combines TRBV28 with TRBJ1-2, with a possible D match to TRBD1 (6 bases). Germline V gives CDR1 MDHEN, CDR2 SYDVKM. V shed 3 bases and J shed 6 bases, with 14 bases lying between them. The CDR3 has 14 amino acids. CDR3 sequence: CASSFLGGQDGYTF. The CDR3 bases are TGTGCCAGCAGTTTCCTAGGGGGGCAGGATGGCTACACCTTC.

V and J are TRBV5-1 and TRBJ2-2, with D possibly being TRBD2 (6 bases). Germline values: CDR1 SGHRS, CDR2 YFSETQ. Trimming removed 7 bases from V and 4 bases from J, with 14 bases in between. The CDR3 consists of 14 residues. The CDR3 sequence is CASRFGGPTGELFF. Written as DNA, the CDR3 is TGCGCCAGCCGGTTCGGAGGGCCCACCGGGGAGCTGTTTTTT.

The chain couples TRBV7-9 to TRBJ1-4; D not resolved. CDR3 size: 15 residues. The V and J ends lost 0 bases and 6 bases respectively, with 11 bases between them. Germline V gene lookup returns CDR1 SEHNR and CDR2 FQNEAQ (reference sequence). CDR3 amino acids: CASSLAATAYEKLFF. CDR3 sequence (DNA): TGTGCCAGCAGCTTAGCGGCGACTGCTTATGAAAAACTGTTTTTT.

The CDR3 nucleotides read TGTGCCAGCTCACCACCTGACCGTAGCTCCTACAATGAGCAGTTCTTC. Its protein is CASSPPDRSSYNEQFF. The chain is built from TRBV18 and TRBJ2-1; no reliable D call. Trimming pared 0 bases from V and 0 bases from J, leaving 9 bases between. This CDR3 spans 16 amino acids. CDR1 KGHSH and CDR2 LQKENI come from the germline V gene.

The genes are TRBV6-6 and TRBJ1-2, with D perhaps TRBD1 (6 bases). Germline CDR1 and CDR2: MNHNY and SVGAGI (reference sequence). V dropped 4 bases and J dropped 2 bases, with 11 bases sitting between them. This CDR3 comprises 14 residues. Written as DNA, the CDR3 is TGTGCCAGCAGTTCTCGGACAGTCAACTATGGCTACACCTTC. Its translation: CASSSRTVNYGYTF.

DNA of the CDR3: TGCGCCAGCAGTGATACAGCCTATGGCTACACCTTC. Amino acid sequence: CASSDTAYGYTF. V gene TRBV10-1 combines with J gene TRBJ1-2; D not resolved. CDR1 is WNHNN and CDR2 is SYGVQD in the germline V gene (reference sequence). V was clipped by 3 bases and J by 4 bases, with 6 bases between them. The CDR3 contains 12 residues.

This clone has a handful of counts. The chain is built from TRBV9 and TRBJ1-1; tentative D call: TRBD1 (5 bases). With 2 bases removed from V and 0 bases from J, the gap between germline ends came to 14 bases. Germline V gives CDR1 SGDLS, CDR2 YYNGEE. CDR3 size: 16 residues. Here the CDR3 DNA reads TGTGCCAGCAGCGTCGGGACGGGTAAGATGAACACTGAAGCTTTCTTT. Residues: CASSVGTGKMNTEAFF. The variable domain in full, with the rest retrieved from reference TRBV9 and TRBJ1-1, is DSGVTQTPKHLITATGQRVTLRCSPRSGDLSVYWYQQSLDQGLQFLIQYYNGEERAKGNILERFSAQQFPDLHSELNLSSLELGDSALYFCASSVGTGKMNTEAFFGQGTRLTVV.

This sequence joins TRBV13 and TRBJ1-3; D call uncertain. The germline CDR1 and CDR2 sequences are PRHDT and FYEKMQ (reference sequence). V was trimmed by 4 bases and J by 4 bases, leaving 8 bases between them. The CDR3 length is 13 residues. In DNA, the CDR3 is TGTGCCAGCAGCTGGGGAGGAGGAAACACCATATATTTT. Translation: CASSWGGGNTIYF.

A few counts support this clone. The rearrangement joins TRBV4-1 to TRBJ2-7, with 9 bases aligning to TRBD1. V shed 2 bases and J 2 bases; nucleotides not matched to a gene: 13. Germline V gene data show CDR1 as MGHRA and CDR2 as YSYEKL. CDR3 length: 18 residues. This CDR3 reads CASSQTFRDRDWTYEQYV. CDR3 coding DNA: TGCGCCAGCAGCCAAACTTTCCGGGACAGGGATTGGACCTACGAGCAGTACGTC.

The chain couples TRBV9 to TRBJ1-1; 9 positions agree with TRBD1. The CDR3 totals 14 residues. The trim removed 4 bases at V and 4 bases at J, leaving 5 bases unmatched. Germline V gene sequence: CDR1 SGDLS, CDR2 YYNGEE. DNA of the CDR3: TGTGCCAGCAGCTTGCTGGACAGGGGCACTGAAGCTTTCTTT. Protein product: CASSLLDRGTEAFF.

The gene calls are TRBV2 and TRBJ1-2; no clear D. Between the trimmed V and J ends, which lost 5 bases and 7 bases, there was a span of 11 bases. Germline assignment: CDR1 SNHLY and CDR2 FYNNEI. The CDR3 runs 12 residues. CDR3 in amino acids: CASSSLDPGYTF. In DNA, the CDR3 is TGTGCCAGCAGTTCCTTGGATCCTGGCTACACCTTC.

The rearrangement links TRBV3-1 (or the pseudogene TRBV3-2) to TRBJ1-2; D may be TRBD1 (6 bases). Between the trimmed V and J ends, which lost 4 bases and 8 bases, there was a span of 14 bases. This CDR3 is built from 13 residues. Germline lookup yields CDR1 LGHDT and CDR2 YNNKEL (reference sequence). The CDR3 nucleotides read TGTGCCAGCAGCCCAAGCGGACAGCGGGGCTACACCTTC. This translates into CASSPSGQRGYTF.

This clone was seen once. The CDR3 region is CASSDSSRGRAYGYTF. As DNA, the CDR3 is TGTGCCAGCAGTGACTCGAGTAGGGGGCGCGCCTATGGCTACACCTTC. This rearrangement joins TRBV6-4 to TRBJ1-2, with 7 bases matching TRBD1. Germline assignment: CDR1 MRHNA and CDR2 SNTAGT. Trimming removed 0 bases from V and 4 bases from J; junction bases left unmatched: 8. The CDR3 consists of 16 residues.

The genes are TRBV19 and TRBJ1-4; perhaps TRBD1 as D (6 bases). The ends were cut back, 5 bases at V and 3 bases at J, with 16 bases in the middle. CDR1 LNHDA and CDR2 SQIVND come from the germline V gene (reference sequence). CDR3 length: 16 amino acids. CDR3 bases: TGTGCCAGTAGTGATGACAGAGGACAGTCTAATGAAAAACTGTTTTTT. Protein: CASSDDRGQSNEKLFF.

CDR3 loop: CASAPGRASSPLHF. CDR3 nucleotides: TGTGCCAGCGCCCCCGGGAGGGCGAGTTCACCCCTCCACTTT. The J gene is TRBJ1-6, the V gene TRBV2; no clear D. Germline CDR1 is SNHLY and CDR2 is FYNNEI. Trimming left V 8 bases short and J 9 bases short, with 17 bases between. The CDR3 loop spans 14 amino acids.

By share, this clone counts as medium-sized. The V and J genes are TRBV5-6 and TRBJ1-1, with D hard to call. V lost 4 bases to trimming and J lost 0 bases, with 1 base between them. Germline CDR1 and CDR2: SGHDT and YYEEEE. The CDR3 is made up of 11 amino acids. The CDR3 nucleotides read TGTGCCAGCAGCATGAACACTGAAGCTTTCTTT. Translating it yields CASSMNTEAFF.

By proportion, this clone is medium-sized. V usage is TRBV5-6 and J usage is TRBJ2-7, with D perhaps TRBD1 or TRBD2 (5 bases each). This CDR3 region has 13 residues. Trimming left V 5 bases short and J 2 bases short, with 11 bases between. Germline values: CDR1 SGHDT, CDR2 YYEEEE. The DNA of the CDR3 is TGTGCCAGCAGAAGGGACGGAGCCTACGAGCAGTACTTC. Its protein is CASRRDGAYEQYF.

This clone has only one observation. The chain is built from TRBV5-4 and TRBJ1-1; TRBD1 aligns across 7 bases. Germline CDR1 reads SGHNT; CDR2 reads YYREEE (reference sequence). CDR3 length: 15 residues. The V gene end was trimmed by 4 bases and the J gene end by 2 bases; junction bases not matched to a gene: 8. CDR3 protein: CASSGRTGINTEAFF. The CDR3 region has the DNA TGTGCCAGCAGCGGAAGGACAGGAATCAACACTGAAGCTTTCTTT. Full variable domain (outside the CDR3, taken from reference TRBV5-4 and TRBJ1-1): ETGVTQSPTHLIKTRGQQVTLRCSSQSGHNTVSWYQQALGQGPQFIFQYYREEENGRGNFPPRFSGLQFPNYSSELNVNALELDDSALYLCASSGRTGINTEAFFGQGTRLTVV.

This rearrangement joins TRBV2 to TRBJ2-7; 7 positions agree with TRBD2. Germline V lookup: CDR1 SNHLY, CDR2 FYNNEI. The CDR3 runs 13 residues. As DNA, the CDR3 is TGTACCAGCAGTAGGACTAGTCCCTACGAGCAGTACGTC. Protein sequence: CTSSRTSPYEQYV.

The J gene is TRBJ1-5, the V gene TRBV24-1; no definite D call. The CDR3 runs to 14 residues. Germline CDR1 KGHDR, CDR2 SFDVKD. V gave up 0 bases and J gave up 4 bases, with 6 bases separating them. As DNA, the CDR3 is TGTGCCACCAGTGATTTGCAGTCGAATCAGCCCCAGCATTTT. It yields the protein CATSDLQSNQPQHF.

The gene calls are TRBV4-1 and TRBJ1-1, with 9 bases aligning to TRBD1. Germline V gene lookup returns CDR1 MGHRA and CDR2 YSYEKL. This CDR3 comprises 15 residues. V was clipped by 7 bases and J by 7 bases; unmatched bases: 13. The CDR3 loop reads CASKEGTGRRSEAFF. The CDR3 nucleotides read TGCGCCAGCAAGGAGGGGACAGGGCGTCGGAGTGAAGCTTTCTTT.